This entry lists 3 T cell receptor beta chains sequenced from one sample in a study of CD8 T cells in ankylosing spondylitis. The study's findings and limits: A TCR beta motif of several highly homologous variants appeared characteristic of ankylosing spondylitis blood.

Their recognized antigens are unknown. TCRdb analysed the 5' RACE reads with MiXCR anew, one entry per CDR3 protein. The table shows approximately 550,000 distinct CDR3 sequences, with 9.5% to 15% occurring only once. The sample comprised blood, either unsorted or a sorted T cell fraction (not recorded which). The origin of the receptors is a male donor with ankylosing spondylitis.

DNA of the CDR3: TGTGCCACCAGTGACAACCGGGGTTGGGGCAATCAGCCCCAGCATTTT. Its translation is CATSDNRGWGNQPQHF. V is TRBV24-1 and J is TRBJ1-5; no definite D call. Between the trimmed V and J ends, which lost 4 bases and 2 bases, there was a span of 14 bases. Germline CDR1 and CDR2: KGHDR and SFDVKD. CDR3 size: 16 residues.

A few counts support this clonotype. The CDR3 sequence is CSARMDERTEAFF. The CDR3 DNA follows: TGCAGTGCTAGAATGGATGAGAGAACTGAAGCTTTCTTT. The chain carries TRBV20-1 and TRBJ1-1, with unresolved D. Germline lookup yields CDR1 DFQATT and CDR2 SNEGSKA (reference sequence). Trimming left V 2 bases short and J 5 bases short, with 12 bases between. The CDR3 runs to 13 residues.

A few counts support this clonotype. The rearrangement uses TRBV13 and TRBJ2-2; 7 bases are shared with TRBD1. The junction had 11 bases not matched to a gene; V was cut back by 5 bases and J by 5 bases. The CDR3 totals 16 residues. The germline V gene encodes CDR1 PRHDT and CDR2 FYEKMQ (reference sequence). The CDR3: CASSHHRDSRTGELFF. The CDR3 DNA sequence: TGTGCCAGCAGCCATCACCGGGACAGTCGTACCGGGGAGCTGTTTTTT.